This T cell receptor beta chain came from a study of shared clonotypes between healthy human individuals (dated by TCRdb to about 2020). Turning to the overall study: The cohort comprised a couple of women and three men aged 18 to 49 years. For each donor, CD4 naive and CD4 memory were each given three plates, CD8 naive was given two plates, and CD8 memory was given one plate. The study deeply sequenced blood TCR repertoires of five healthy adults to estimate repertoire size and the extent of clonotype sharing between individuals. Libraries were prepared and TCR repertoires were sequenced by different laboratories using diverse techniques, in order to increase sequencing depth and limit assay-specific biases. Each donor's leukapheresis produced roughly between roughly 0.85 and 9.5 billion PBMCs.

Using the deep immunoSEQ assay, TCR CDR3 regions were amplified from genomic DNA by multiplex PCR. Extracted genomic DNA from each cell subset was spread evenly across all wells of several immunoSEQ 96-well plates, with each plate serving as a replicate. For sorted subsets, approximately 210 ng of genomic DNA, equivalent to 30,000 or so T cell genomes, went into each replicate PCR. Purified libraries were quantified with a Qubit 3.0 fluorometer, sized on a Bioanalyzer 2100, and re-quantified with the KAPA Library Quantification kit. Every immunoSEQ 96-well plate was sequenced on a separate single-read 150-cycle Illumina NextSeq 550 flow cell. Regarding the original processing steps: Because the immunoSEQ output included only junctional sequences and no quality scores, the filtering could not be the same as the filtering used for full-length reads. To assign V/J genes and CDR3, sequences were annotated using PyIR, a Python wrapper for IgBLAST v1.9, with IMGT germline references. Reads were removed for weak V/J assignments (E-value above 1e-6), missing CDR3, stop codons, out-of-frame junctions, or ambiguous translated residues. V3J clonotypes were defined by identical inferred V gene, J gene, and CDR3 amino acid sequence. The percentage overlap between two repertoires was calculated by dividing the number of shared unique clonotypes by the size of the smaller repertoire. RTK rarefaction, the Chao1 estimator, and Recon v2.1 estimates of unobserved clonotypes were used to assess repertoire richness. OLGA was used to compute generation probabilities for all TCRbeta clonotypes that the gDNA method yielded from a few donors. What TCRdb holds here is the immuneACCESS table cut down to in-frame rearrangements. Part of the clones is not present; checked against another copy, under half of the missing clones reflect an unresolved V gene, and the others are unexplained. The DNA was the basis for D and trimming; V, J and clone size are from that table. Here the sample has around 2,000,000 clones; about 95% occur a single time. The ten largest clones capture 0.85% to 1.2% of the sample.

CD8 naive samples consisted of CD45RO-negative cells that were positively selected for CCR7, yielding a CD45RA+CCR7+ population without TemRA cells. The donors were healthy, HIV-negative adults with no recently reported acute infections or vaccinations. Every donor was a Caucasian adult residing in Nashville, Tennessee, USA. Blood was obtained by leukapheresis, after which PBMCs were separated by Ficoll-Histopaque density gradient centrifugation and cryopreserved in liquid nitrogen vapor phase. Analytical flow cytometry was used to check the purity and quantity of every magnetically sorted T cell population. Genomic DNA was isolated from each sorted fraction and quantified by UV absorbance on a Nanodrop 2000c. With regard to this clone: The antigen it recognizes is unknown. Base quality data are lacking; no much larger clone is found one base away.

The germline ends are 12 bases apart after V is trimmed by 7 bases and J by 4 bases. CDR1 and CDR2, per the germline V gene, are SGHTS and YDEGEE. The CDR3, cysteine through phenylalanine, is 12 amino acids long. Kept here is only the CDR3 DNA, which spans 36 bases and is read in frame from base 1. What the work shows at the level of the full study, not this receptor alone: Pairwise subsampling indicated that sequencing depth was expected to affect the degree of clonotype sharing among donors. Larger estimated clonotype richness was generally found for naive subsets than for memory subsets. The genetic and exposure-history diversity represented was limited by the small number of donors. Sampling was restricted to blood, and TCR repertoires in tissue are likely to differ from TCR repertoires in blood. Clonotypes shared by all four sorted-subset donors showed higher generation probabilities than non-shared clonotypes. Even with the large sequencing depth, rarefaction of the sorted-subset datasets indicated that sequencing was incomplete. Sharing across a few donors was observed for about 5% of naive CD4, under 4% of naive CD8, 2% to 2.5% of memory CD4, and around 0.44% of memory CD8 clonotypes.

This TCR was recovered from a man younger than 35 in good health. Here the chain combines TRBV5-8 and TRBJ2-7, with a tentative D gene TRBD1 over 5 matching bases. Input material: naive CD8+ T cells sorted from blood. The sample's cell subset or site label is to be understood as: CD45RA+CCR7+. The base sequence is TGTGCCAGCTATCCAGGGATGTACGAGCAGTACTTC. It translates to CASYPGMYEQYF.